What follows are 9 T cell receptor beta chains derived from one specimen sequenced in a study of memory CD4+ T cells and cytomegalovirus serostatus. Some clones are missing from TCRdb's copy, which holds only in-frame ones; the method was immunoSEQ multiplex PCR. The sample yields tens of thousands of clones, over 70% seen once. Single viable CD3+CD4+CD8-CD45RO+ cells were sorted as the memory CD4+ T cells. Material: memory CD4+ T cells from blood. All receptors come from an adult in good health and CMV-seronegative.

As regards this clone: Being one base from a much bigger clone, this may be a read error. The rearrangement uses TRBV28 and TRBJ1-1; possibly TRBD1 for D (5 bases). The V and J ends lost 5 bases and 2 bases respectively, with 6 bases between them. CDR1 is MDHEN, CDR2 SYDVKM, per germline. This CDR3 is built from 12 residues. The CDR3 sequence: CASSDRNTEAFF. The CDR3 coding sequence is TGTGCCAGCAGTGACAGAAACACTGAAGCTTTCTTT.

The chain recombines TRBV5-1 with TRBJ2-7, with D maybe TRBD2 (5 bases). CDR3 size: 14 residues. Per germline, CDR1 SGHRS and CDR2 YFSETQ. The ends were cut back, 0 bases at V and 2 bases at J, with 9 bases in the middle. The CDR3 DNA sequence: TGCGCCAGCAGCTTGGGAGTCGGGGCCTACGAGCAGTACTTC. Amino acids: CASSLGVGAYEQYF.

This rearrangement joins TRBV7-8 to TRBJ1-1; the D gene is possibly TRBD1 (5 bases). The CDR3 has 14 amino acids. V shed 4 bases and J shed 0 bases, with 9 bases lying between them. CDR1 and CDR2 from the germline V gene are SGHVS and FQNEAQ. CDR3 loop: CASSSRVLNTEAFF. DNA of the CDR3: TGTGCCAGCAGCTCCAGGGTCTTGAACACTGAAGCTTTCTTT. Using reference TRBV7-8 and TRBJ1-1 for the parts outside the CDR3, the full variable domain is GAGVSQSPRYKVAKRGQDVALRCDPISGHVSLFWYQQALGQGPEFLTYFQNEAQLDKSGLPSDRFFAERPEGSVSTLKIQRTQQEDSAVYLCASSSRVLNTEAFFGQGTRLTVV.

In DNA form, the CDR3 reads TGTGCCAGCATGGGGACCGCTCATGGCTACACCTTC. Its protein is CASMGTAHGYTF. This chain links TRBV6-1 with TRBJ1-2; a weak D match, TRBD1 (5 bases). The ends were cut back, 7 bases at V and 6 bases at J, with 12 bases in the middle. CDR1 and CDR2 (germline): MNHNS, SASEGT. The CDR3 is made up of 12 amino acids.

The CDR3: CASSYGAGYQETQYF. The CDR3 DNA follows: TGTGCCAGCAGTTACGGGGCCGGATACCAAGAGACCCAGTACTTC. J is TRBJ2-5 and V is TRBV6-5, with D maybe TRBD1 (5 bases). Trimming left V 2 bases short and J 0 bases short, with 10 bases between. CDR3 size: 15 residues. CDR1 and CDR2 (germline): MNHEY, SVGAGI.

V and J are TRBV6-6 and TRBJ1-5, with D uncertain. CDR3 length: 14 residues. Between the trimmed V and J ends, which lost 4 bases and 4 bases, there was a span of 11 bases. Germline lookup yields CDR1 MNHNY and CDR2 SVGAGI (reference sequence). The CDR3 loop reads CASSSPARNQPQHF. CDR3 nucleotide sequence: TGTGCCAGCAGTTCGCCCGCCAGGAATCAGCCCCAGCATTTT.

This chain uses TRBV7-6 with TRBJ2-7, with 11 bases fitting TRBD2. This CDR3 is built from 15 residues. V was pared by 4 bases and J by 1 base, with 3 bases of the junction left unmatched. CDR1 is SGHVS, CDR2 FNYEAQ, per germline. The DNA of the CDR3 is TGTGCCAGCAGCTCAGGGACTAGCGGATCCTACGAGCAGTACTTC. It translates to CASSSGTSGSYEQYF.

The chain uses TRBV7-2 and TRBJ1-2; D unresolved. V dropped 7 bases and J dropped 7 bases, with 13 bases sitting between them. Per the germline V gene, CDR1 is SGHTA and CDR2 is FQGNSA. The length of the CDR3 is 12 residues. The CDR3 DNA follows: TGTGCCAGCACCGATAGAAGGAGTGGCTACACCTTC. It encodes CASTDRRSGYTF.

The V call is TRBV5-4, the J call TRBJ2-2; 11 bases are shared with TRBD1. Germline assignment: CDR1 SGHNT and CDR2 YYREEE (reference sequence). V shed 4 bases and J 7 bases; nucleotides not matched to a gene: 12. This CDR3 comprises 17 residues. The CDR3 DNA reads TGTGCCAGCAGCAGGGGACAGGGGGGCCTTTACGGCGGGGAGCTGTTTTTT. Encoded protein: CASSRGQGGLYGGELFF.